A selection of T cell receptor beta chains follows, all from one sample in a study of T cell responses to AZD1222 COVID-19 vaccine. Libraries were prepared by immunoSEQ multiplex PCR; TCRdb keeps only in-frame clonotypes and omits some of them. The table has around 60,000 clones, around nine tenths seen once. Sequenced material: peripheral blood, taken 28 days after the second dose of the MenACWY control vaccine. The receptors derive from an adult who received the MenACWY meningococcal vaccine as a control. Each CDR3 is given with its conserved first and last residue. Fields, in order: D gene, J gene, V gene, clone size, CDR3 DNA, CDR3 protein. D genes are given only for firm matches. A clone size is listed for some rows: how often the clone was seen (once, few, many), or a class if it is expanded.

d_call: NA; j_call: TRBJ2-3; v_call: TRBV6-5; clone_size: once; cdr3_nt: TGTGCCAGCAGTTACAATGGGTTAGATACGCAGTATTTT; cdr3_aa: CASSYNGLDTQYF
d_call: NA; j_call: TRBJ1-6; v_call: TRBV6-1; clone_size: NA; cdr3_nt: TGTGCCAGCAGTGATCTTGGGGGGGCAGGTAATTCACCCCTCCACTTT; cdr3_aa: CASSDLGGAGNSPLHF
d_call: NA; j_call: TRBJ2-1; v_call: TRBV21-1; clone_size: NA; cdr3_nt: TGTGCCAGCCCCCCCTCGGTGTTCTTC; cdr3_aa: CASPPSVFF
d_call: NA; j_call: TRBJ2-2; v_call: TRBV29-1; clone_size: NA; cdr3_nt: TGCAGCGTTGATTCGTCGGCCGGGGAGCTGTTTTTT; cdr3_aa: CSVDSSAGELFF
d_call: NA; j_call: TRBJ2-1; v_call: TRBV30; clone_size: NA; cdr3_nt: TGTGCCTGGAGTGAGCTTGGGCTAGGGGAGCAGTTCTTC; cdr3_aa: CAWSELGLGEQFF
d_call: NA; j_call: TRBJ2-1; v_call: TRBV30; clone_size: NA; cdr3_nt: TGTGCCTGGAGTCATGGGACCAGCGCGGATGAGCAGTTCTTC; cdr3_aa: CAWSHGTSADEQFF
d_call: NA; j_call: TRBJ2-5; v_call: TRBV5-4; clone_size: NA; cdr3_nt: TGTGCCAGCAGCTTGGCCGGGACTGAAGAGACCCAGTACTTC; cdr3_aa: CASSLAGTEETQYF
d_call: NA; j_call: TRBJ1-1; v_call: TRBV27; clone_size: NA; cdr3_nt: TGTGCCAGCAGTTTAGACGGTCTCGGGACTGAAGCTTTCTTT; cdr3_aa: CASSLDGLGTEAFF
d_call: NA; j_call: TRBJ2-7; v_call: TRBV21-1; clone_size: NA; cdr3_nt: TGTGCCAGCAGCAAAGTAGGGCTAGCGGGCTCCTACGAGCAGTACTTC; cdr3_aa: CASSKVGLAGSYEQYF
d_call: NA; j_call: TRBJ2-7; v_call: TRBV7-2; clone_size: NA; cdr3_nt: TGTGCCAGCAGCCGTCCCGGGACGCGGACCTACGAGCAGTACTTC; cdr3_aa: CASSRPGTRTYEQYF
d_call: NA; j_call: TRBJ2-7; v_call: TRBV3-1/TRBV3-2; clone_size: NA; cdr3_nt: TGTGCCAGCAGCCAAGATCTCAGCTCCTACGAGCAGTACTTC; cdr3_aa: CASSQDLSSYEQYF